This T cell receptor (beta chain) was captured by sequencing in a study of OX40 agonist ivuxolimab in advanced cancers. This clone has only one observation. TCRdb's copy holds only in-frame clones and misses some; the assay was immunoSEQ multiplex PCR. Of tens of thousands of clones listed, 81% are singletons. The germline V gene encodes CDR1 MDHEN and CDR2 SYDVKM. The ends were cut back, 3 bases at V and 0 bases at J, with 14 bases in the middle. This CDR3 has 17 amino acids. The material sequenced was CD4+ or CD8+ T cells sorted from blood, taken in a trial of the OX40 agonist ivuxolimab. The chain links TRBV28 to TRBJ2-2; tentative D call: TRBD2 (6 bases). The source is an adult with an advanced solid tumor such as melanoma, head and neck, liver or kidney cancer. The CDR3: CASSFPGREANTGELFF. For the CDR3, the DNA is TGTGCCAGCAGTTTCCCGGGGCGGGAAGCGAACACCGGGGAGCTGTTTTTT.